The 26 T cell receptor beta chains reported below all come from one sample, sequenced in a study of shared clonotypes between healthy human individuals. Libraries were prepared by immunoSEQ multiplex PCR; TCRdb keeps only in-frame clonotypes and omits some of them. The repertoire holds roughly 1,600,000 clones, around 98.5% seen once, with roughly 0.35% in the top ten. The source material was naive CD4+ T cells sorted from blood. Subset here: CD45RA+ positively selected. These receptors all stem from a man younger than 40 in good health.

Comment on this clone: Other DNA sequences in the same sample also yield this CDR3. The genes are TRBV5-1 and TRBJ2-3; D is ambiguous. Germline V CDR1 and CDR2: SGHRS, YFSETQ. The CDR3 is 13 residues long. V lost 4 bases and J 2 bases, leaving 8 bases between the germline ends. The CDR3 loop reads CASSLLDTDTQYF. The DNA for the CDR3 is TGCGCCAGCAGCCTTTTAGACACAGATACGCAGTATTTT. The variable domain in full, completed from reference TRBV5-1 and TRBJ2-3, reads KAGVTQTPRYLIKTRGQQVTLSCSPISGHRSVSWYQQTPGQGLQFLFEYFSETQRNKGNFPGRFSGRQFSNSRSEMNVSTLELGDSALYLCASSLLDTDTQYFGPGTRLTVL.

This chain joins TRBV2 and TRBJ2-7; 11 bases agree with TRBD2. The CDR3 consists of 13 residues. Germline V gene data show CDR1 as SNHLY and CDR2 as FYNNEI. The CDR3, as DNA: TGTGCCAGCAGTGCGGTACTAGCGGGAGCTAGTAGGGTC. Translated, it gives CASSAVLAGASRV.

The genes are TRBV9 and TRBJ2-3; TRBD2 might be the D (5 bases). There are 13 residues in the CDR3. The V gene's germline CDR1 is SGDLS and CDR2 YYNGEE. V shed 4 bases and J shed 3 bases, with 9 bases lying between them. Here the CDR3 DNA reads TGTGCCAGCAGCACCGGGATTACAGATACGCAGTATTTT. This gives the protein CASSTGITDTQYF.

Remarks on this clone: The sample holds other DNA sequences that translate to the same CDR3. The chain combines TRBV5-1 with TRBJ2-3; no reliable D call. V was cut by 0 bases and J by 4 bases, with 9 bases left in between. CDR1 is SGHRS, CDR2 YFSETQ, per germline. The CDR3 length is 14 residues. CDR3 sequence: CASSLGSRADTQYF. The CDR3 nucleotides are TGCGCCAGCAGCTTGGGCTCCCGGGCAGATACGCAGTATTTT.

The chain uses TRBV28 and TRBJ2-1; maybe TRBD2 (5 bases). Trimming took off 5 bases at V and 4 bases at J, with 15 bases between the two ends. The CDR3 is 15 amino acids. The germline CDR1 and CDR2 sequences are MDHEN and SYDVKM. The DNA for the CDR3 is TGTGCCAGCAGTCGCCTGGAGGCCGGGTACAATGAGCAGTTCTTC. It specifies CASSRLEAGYNEQFF.

The rearrangement links TRBV5-1 to TRBJ2-5; D gene unclear. The CDR3 extends over 11 amino acids. CDR1 SGHRS and CDR2 YFSETQ come from the germline V gene. Trimming left V 5 bases short and J 5 bases short, with 7 bases between. The CDR3 loop is CASSYRETQYF. The CDR3 nucleotides are TGCGCCAGCAGTTATCGGGAGACCCAGTACTTC.

The chain combines TRBV5-4 with TRBJ2-1; D gene unclear. This CDR3 has 11 amino acids. The germline V gene has CDR1 SGHNT and CDR2 YYREEE (reference sequence). Trimming removed 2 bases from V and 10 bases from J, with 7 bases in between. The CDR3 sequence is CASSFNWEQFF. The DNA for the CDR3 is TGTGCCAGCAGCTTTAACTGGGAGCAGTTCTTC.

On this clone: In the same sample, other DNA sequences code for this CDR3. The V and J genes are TRBV5-1 and TRBJ2-4; D gene uncertain. The germline CDR1 and CDR2 sequences are SGHRS and YFSETQ. V lost 0 bases, J lost 0 bases, and 1 base lay in between. The CDR3 consists of 13 residues. The CDR3 protein is CASSLGAKNIQYF. The CDR3 DNA follows: TGCGCCAGCAGCTTGGGAGCCAAAAACATTCAGTACTTC.

The chain uses TRBV4-2 and TRBJ2-1; 7 bases match TRBD2. Germline values: CDR1 LGHNA, CDR2 YNFKEQ. V dropped 0 bases and J dropped 2; count of bases not matched to a gene: 4. The CDR3 totals 16 residues. As DNA, the CDR3 is TGTGCCAGCAGCCAAGAAAAAGGGACTACCTACAATGAGCAGTTCTTC. Translated: CASSQEKGTTYNEQFF.

The V and J genes are TRBV9 and TRBJ2-1; D remains unclear. V lost 4 bases to trimming and J lost 9 bases, with 11 bases between them. The CDR3 sequence is 12 residues long. In germline, CDR1 is SGDLS, CDR2 YYNGEE. The CDR3 loop is CASSTPSGEQFF. DNA for the CDR3: TGTGCCAGCAGCACCCCCTCGGGTGAGCAGTTCTTC. The whole variable domain, remainder taken from reference TRBV9 and TRBJ2-1, is DSGVTQTPKHLITATGQRVTLRCSPRSGDLSVYWYQQSLDQGLQFLIQYYNGEERAKGNILERFSAQQFPDLHSELNLSSLELGDSALYFCASSTPSGEQFFGPGTRLTVL.

The genes are TRBV10-1 and TRBJ2-3; the match to TRBD1 covers 8 bases. Trimming at V came to 8 bases and at J to 2 bases, leaving 9 bases not matched to a gene. The CDR3 is made up of 15 amino acids. Germline V CDR1 and CDR2: WNHNN, SYGVQD (reference sequence). DNA of the CDR3: TGCGCCAGCGCACTTACAGGGGGAGACACAGATACGCAGTATTTT. The encoded protein is CASALTGGDTDTQYF.

This sequence joins TRBV18 and TRBJ1-2; D call uncertain. The CDR3 is 16 residues long. The germline V and J ends were trimmed by 1 base and 4 bases, with 16 bases remaining between them. Germline-derived CDR1 and CDR2 are KGHSH and LQKENI. The CDR3 coding sequence is TGTGCCAGCTCACCACAAGGCACCCAACGCTCCTATGGCTACACCTTC. It codes for CASSPQGTQRSYGYTF.

This chain links TRBV4-3 with TRBJ1-2; tentatively, D is TRBD1 (6 bases). Germline values: CDR1 LGHNA, CDR2 YSLEER. V was clipped by 4 bases and J by 8 bases, with 17 bases between them. The CDR3 consists of 14 residues. CDR3 nucleotides: TGCGCCAGCAGCCGAAAACAGGGTTGGGAAGGCTACACCTTC. This codes for CASSRKQGWEGYTF.

The chain has TRBV6-5 and TRBJ2-5; TRBD2 matches 9 bases. The CDR3 consists of 15 residues. V lost 7 bases, J lost 1 base, and 7 bases stayed unmatched. Looked up from germline, CDR1 is MNHEY and CDR2 is SVGAGI. The CDR3 loop is CASKWNSGSQETQYF. The CDR3 nucleotides read TGTGCCAGCAAGTGGAATAGCGGGAGCCAAGAGACCCAGTACTTC.

V and J are TRBV11-3 and TRBJ2-7, with D perhaps given as TRBD1 or TRBD2 (5 bases each). Germline V gene data show CDR1 as SGHNT and CDR2 as YENEEA. The length of the CDR3 is 15 residues. Trimming cost V 5 bases and J 6 bases, with 20 bases left between them. This CDR3 is CASSPGGGRLGEQYF. CDR3 DNA sequence: TGTGCCAGCAGCCCCGGTGGGGGAAGGTTAGGCGAGCAGTACTTC.

This chain links TRBV7-9 with TRBJ1-5; TRBD1 is a possible D gene (5 bases). The V and J ends lost 5 bases and 3 bases respectively, with 14 bases between them. Germline CDR1 reads SEHNR; CDR2 reads FQNEAQ (reference sequence). This CDR3 comprises 15 residues. The CDR3 coding sequence is TGTGCCAGCAGCACCGACAGATACGACAATCAGCCCCAGCATTTT. Translated: CASSTDRYDNQPQHF.

The CDR3 loop reads CASRRTGQYYEQYF. The CDR3 DNA is TGTGCCAGCAGGCGTACGGGACAGTACTACGAGCAGTACTTC. The chain recombines TRBV28 with TRBJ2-7; 7 positions agree with TRBD1. The germline V gene encodes CDR1 MDHEN and CDR2 SYDVKM. The CDR3 contains 14 residues. Unmatched junction bases numbered 8, after V lost 6 bases and J lost 3 bases.

The V call is TRBV5-1, the J call TRBJ1-2; tentative D call: TRBD1 (6 bases). CDR3 size: 15 residues. Germline V CDR1 and CDR2: SGHRS, YFSETQ. V was clipped by 4 bases and J by 8 bases, with 21 bases between them. CDR3 residues: CASSVGTPRPGGYTF. The CDR3 DNA is TGCGCCAGCAGCGTGGGGACACCCCGGCCCGGGGGCTACACCTTC.

The chain couples TRBV5-1 to TRBJ2-1; 12 bases line up with TRBD2. Germline V gene lookup returns CDR1 SGHRS and CDR2 YFSETQ. Trimming cost V 2 bases and J 5 bases; bases outside gene matches: 11. CDR3 length equals 18 residues. The CDR3 nucleotides are TGCGCCAGCAGCTTTGGACTAGCGGGAACCGCAAAAAACAATGAGCAGTTCTTC. Residues: CASSFGLAGTAKNNEQFF.

The chain employs TRBV10-2 and TRBJ2-5; 7 bases fit TRBD1. The CDR3 covers 15 residues. CDR1 WSHSY and CDR2 SAAADI come from the germline V gene. Germline trimming cut 7 bases from V and 7 bases from J; bases unmatched to any gene: 15. The CDR3 is CASTAGGHGSGTQYF. The CDR3 coding sequence is TGCGCCAGCACAGCAGGGGGTCATGGATCAGGGACCCAGTACTTC.

This sequence joins TRBV7-6 and TRBJ2-1; D unresolved. The CDR3 is made up of 16 amino acids. V was cut by 0 bases and J by 0 bases, with 9 bases left in between. Germline CDR1 and CDR2: SGHVS and FNYEAQ. The CDR3 nucleotides read TGTGCCAGCAGCTTAGCGCCTCACCTCTCCTACAATGAGCAGTTCTTC. Its translation: CASSLAPHLSYNEQFF.

The rearrangement joins TRBV4-3 to TRBJ1-3, with D perhaps TRBD1 (5 bases). This CDR3 spans 15 amino acids. Trimming removed 1 base from V and 4 bases from J, with 11 bases in between. Germline V gene data show CDR1 as LGHNA and CDR2 as YSLEER. CDR3 DNA sequence: TGCGCCAGCAGCCAAGTGGCAGGGTCGGGAAACACCATATATTTT. This translates into CASSQVAGSGNTIYF.

This clone was found once. The V gene is TRBV2, the J gene TRBJ1-2, with unresolved D. Between the trimmed V and J ends, which lost 7 bases and 4 bases, there was a span of 10 bases. This CDR3 is 12 amino acids long. Germline V CDR1 and CDR2: SNHLY, FYNNEI. The CDR3 DNA reads TGTGCCAGCATAGCGGAAGGCTATGGCTACACCTTC. Its protein product is CASIAEGYGYTF.

The V call is TRBV5-4, the J call TRBJ2-5; 9 bases match TRBD2. V gave up 4 bases and J gave up 13 bases; unmatched junction bases: 14. The CDR3 consists of 14 residues. Looked up from germline, CDR1 is SGHNT and CDR2 is YYREEE (reference sequence). This CDR3 is CASSLGLAGLPGYF. The CDR3 DNA reads as TGTGCCAGCAGCCTGGGGCTAGCGGGGCTCCCGGGGTACTTC.

V and J are TRBV10-2 and TRBJ2-1; the D gene is possibly TRBD2 (5 bases). From germline, CDR1 is WSHSY and CDR2 SAAADI. The V and J ends lost 6 bases and 2 bases respectively, with 8 bases between them. There are 13 residues in the CDR3. CDR3 residues: CASRELAYNEQFF. The DNA of the CDR3 is TGCGCCAGCAGGGAACTAGCCTACAATGAGCAGTTCTTC.

This chain uses TRBV5-5 with TRBJ1-1; TRBD1 agrees at 7 bases. Losses at the gene ends were 0 bases for V and 4 bases for J; bases not matched to a gene: 6. The germline gives CDR1 SGHKS, CDR2 YYEKEE (reference sequence). The length of the CDR3 is 15 residues. Written as DNA, the CDR3 is TGTGCCAGCAGCTTGGGCCAGGGGGTTGGCACTGAAGCTTTCTTT. The encoded protein is CASSLGQGVGTEAFF.